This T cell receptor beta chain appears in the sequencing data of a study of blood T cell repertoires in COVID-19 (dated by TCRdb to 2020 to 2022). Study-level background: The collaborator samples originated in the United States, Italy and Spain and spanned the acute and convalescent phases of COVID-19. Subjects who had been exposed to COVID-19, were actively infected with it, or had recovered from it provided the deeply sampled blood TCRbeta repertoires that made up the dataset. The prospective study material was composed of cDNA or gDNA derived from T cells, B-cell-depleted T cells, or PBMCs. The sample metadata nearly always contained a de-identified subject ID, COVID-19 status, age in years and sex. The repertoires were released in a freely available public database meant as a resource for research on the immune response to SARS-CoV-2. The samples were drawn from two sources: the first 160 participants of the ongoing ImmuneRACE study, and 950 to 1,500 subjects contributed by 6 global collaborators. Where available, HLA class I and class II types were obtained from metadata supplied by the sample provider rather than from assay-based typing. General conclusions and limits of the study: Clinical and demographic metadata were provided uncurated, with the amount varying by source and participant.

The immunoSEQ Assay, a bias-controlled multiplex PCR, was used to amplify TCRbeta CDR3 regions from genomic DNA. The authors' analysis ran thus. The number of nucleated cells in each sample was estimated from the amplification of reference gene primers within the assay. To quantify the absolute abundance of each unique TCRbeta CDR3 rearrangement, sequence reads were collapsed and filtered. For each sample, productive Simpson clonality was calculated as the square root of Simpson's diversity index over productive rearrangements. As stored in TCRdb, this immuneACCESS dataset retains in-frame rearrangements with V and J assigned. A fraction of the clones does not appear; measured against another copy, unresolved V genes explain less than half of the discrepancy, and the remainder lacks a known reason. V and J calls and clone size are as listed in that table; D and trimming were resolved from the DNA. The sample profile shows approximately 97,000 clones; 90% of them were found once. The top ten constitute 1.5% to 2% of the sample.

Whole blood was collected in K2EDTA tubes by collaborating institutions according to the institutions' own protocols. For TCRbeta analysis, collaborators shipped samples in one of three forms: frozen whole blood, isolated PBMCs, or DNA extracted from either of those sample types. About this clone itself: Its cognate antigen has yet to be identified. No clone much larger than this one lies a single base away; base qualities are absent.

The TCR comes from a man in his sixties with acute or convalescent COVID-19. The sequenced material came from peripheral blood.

The DNA is as follows: TGTGCCAGTAGCCTAAGGGAGTTTTCACCCCTCCACTTT. It translates as CASSLREFSPLHF. Rearrangement joined TRBV19 to TRBJ1-6; the D gene identity is not certain. The germline V gene (reference sequence) gives CDR1 as LNHDA and CDR2 as SQIVND. Including cysteine and phenylalanine, the CDR3 has 13 amino acids. Solely the CDR3 DNA is kept, with 39 bases framed from the first base. The junction shows trimming of 6 bases on V and 9 bases on J, plus 12 bases between the germline ends.